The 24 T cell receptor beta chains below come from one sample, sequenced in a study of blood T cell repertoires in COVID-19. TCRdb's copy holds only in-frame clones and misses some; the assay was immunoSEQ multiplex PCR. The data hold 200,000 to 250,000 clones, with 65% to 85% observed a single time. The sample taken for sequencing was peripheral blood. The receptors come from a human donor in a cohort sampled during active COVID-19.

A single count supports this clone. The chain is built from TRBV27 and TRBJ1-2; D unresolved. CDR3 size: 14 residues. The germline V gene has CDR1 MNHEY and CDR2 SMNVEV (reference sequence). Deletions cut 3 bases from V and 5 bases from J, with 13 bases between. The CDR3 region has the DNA TGTGCCAGCAGTTTCGATGTGGGAGGATATGGCTACACCTTC. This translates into CASSFDVGGYGYTF.

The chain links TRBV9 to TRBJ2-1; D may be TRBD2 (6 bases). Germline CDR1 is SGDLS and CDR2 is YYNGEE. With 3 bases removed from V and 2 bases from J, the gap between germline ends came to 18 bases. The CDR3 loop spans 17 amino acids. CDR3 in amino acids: CASSASDLAPPYNEQFF. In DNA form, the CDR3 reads TGTGCCAGCAGCGCCTCAGATCTAGCGCCCCCCTACAATGAGCAGTTCTTC.

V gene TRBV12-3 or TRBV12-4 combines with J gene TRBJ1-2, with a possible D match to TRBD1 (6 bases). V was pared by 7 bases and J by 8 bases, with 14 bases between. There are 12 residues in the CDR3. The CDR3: CASTRTGRGYTF. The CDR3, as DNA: TGTGCCAGCACCCGAACAGGGCGAGGCTACACCTTC.

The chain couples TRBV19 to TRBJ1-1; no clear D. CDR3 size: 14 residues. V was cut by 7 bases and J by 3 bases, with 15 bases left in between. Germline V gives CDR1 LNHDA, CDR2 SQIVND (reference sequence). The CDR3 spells CASIEGGLDTEAFF. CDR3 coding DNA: TGTGCCAGTATCGAAGGAGGGTTGGACACTGAAGCTTTCTTT.

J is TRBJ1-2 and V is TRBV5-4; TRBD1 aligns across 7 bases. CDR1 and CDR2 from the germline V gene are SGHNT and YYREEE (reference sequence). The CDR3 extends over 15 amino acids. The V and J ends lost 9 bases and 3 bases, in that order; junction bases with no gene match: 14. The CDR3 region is CATAEGATYDYGYTF. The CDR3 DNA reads TGTGCCACCGCCGAGGGGGCCACCTACGACTATGGCTACACCTTC.

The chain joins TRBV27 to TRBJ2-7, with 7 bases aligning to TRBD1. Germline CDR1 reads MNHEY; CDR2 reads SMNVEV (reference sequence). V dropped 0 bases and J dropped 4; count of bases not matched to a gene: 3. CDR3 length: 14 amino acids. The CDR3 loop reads CASSLSTGIYEQYF. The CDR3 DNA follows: TGTGCCAGCAGTTTATCGACAGGGATATACGAGCAGTACTTC.

Here the CDR3 reads CASSLATGRITGELFF. For the CDR3, the DNA is TGTGCCAGCAGCTTGGCGACAGGGAGGATCACCGGGGAGCTGTTTTTT. The rearrangement links TRBV7-2 to TRBJ2-2, with D possibly being TRBD1 (7 bases). The length of the CDR3 is 16 residues. Deletions cut 3 bases from V and 4 bases from J, with 15 bases between. Germline loops: CDR1 SGHTA, CDR2 FQGNSA.

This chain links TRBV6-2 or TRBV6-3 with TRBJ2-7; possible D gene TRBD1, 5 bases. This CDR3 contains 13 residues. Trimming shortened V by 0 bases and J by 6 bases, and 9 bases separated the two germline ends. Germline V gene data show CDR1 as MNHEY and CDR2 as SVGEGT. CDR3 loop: CASSYSAGFEQYF. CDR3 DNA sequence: TGTGCCAGCAGTTACTCCGCAGGGTTCGAGCAGTACTTC.

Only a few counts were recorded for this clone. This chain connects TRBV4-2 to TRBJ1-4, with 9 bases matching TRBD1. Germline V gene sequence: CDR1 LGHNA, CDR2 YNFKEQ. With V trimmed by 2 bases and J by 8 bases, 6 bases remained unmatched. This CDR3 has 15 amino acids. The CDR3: CASSQNRGQVEKLFF. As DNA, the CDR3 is TGTGCCAGCAGCCAAAACAGGGGGCAAGTGGAAAAACTGTTTTTT.

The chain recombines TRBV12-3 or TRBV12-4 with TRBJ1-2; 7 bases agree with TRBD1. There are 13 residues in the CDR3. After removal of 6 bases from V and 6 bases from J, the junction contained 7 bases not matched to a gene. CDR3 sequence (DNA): TGTGCCAGCAGACAGGGGTCAGGGAATGGCTACACCTTC. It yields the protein CASRQGSGNGYTF.

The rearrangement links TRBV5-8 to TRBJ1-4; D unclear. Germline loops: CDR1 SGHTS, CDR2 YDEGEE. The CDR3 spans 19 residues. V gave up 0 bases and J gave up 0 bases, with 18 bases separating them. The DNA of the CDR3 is TGTGCCAGCAGCTTGGCCTCGGCGGAGACCCTACCAACTAATGAAAAACTGTTTTTT. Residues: CASSLASAETLPTNEKLFF. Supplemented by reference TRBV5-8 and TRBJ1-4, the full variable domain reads EAGVTQSPTHLIKTRGQQATLRCSPISGHTSVYWYQQALGLGLQFLLWYDEGEERNRGNFPPRFSGRQFPNYSSELNVNALELEDSALYLCASSLASAETLPTNEKLFFGSGTQLSVL.

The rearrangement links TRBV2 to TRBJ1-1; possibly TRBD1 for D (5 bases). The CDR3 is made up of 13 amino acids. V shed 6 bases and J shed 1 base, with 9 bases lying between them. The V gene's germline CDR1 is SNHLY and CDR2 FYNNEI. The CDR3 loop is CASRRRGNTEAFF. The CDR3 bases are TGTGCCAGCAGGAGGAGGGGGAACACTGAAGCTTTCTTT.

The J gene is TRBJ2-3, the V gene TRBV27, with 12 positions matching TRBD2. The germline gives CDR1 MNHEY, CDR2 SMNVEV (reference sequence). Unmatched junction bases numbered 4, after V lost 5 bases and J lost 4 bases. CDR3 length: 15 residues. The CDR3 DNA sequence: TGTGCCAGCAGTCCTAGCGGGGGGGCCCCAGATACGCAGTATTTT. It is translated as CASSPSGGAPDTQYF.

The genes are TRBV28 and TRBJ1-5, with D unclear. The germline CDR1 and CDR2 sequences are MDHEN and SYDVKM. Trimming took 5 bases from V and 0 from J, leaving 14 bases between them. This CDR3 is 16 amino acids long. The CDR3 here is CASSSRQANSNQPQHF. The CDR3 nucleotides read TGTGCCAGCAGTAGCCGGCAGGCTAATAGCAATCAGCCCCAGCATTTT. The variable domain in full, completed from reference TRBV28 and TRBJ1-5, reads DVKVTQSSRYLVKRTGEKVFLECVQDMDHENMFWYRQDPGLGLRLIYFSYDVKMKEKGDIPEGYSVSREKKERFSLILESASTNQTSMYLCASSSRQANSNQPQHFGDGTRLSIL.

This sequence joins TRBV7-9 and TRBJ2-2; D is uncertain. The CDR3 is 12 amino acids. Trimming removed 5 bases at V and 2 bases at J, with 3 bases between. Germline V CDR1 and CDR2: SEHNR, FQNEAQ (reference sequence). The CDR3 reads CASSLNTGELFF. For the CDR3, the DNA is TGTGCCAGCAGCCTTAACACCGGGGAGCTGTTTTTT.

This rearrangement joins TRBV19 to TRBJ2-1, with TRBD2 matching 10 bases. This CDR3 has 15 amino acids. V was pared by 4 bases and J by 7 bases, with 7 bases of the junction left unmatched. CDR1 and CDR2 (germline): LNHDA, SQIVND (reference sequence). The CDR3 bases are TGTGCCAGTAGTACGGGACTAGCGATGAGGAATGAGCAGTTCTTC. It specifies CASSTGLAMRNEQFF.

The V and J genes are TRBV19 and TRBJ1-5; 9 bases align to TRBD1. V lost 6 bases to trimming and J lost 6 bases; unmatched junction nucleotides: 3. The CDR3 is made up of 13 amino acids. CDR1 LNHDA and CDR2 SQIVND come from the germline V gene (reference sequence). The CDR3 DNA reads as TGTGCCAGTAGGAACAGGGGGCTTCAGCCCCAGCATTTT. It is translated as CASRNRGLQPQHF.

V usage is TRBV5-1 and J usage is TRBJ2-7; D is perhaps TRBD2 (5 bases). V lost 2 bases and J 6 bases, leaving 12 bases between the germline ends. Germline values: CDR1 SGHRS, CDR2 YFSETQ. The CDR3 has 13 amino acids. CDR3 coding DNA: TGCGCCAGCAGCTTAACACTAGTTGCCGAGCAGTACTTC. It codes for CASSLTLVAEQYF.

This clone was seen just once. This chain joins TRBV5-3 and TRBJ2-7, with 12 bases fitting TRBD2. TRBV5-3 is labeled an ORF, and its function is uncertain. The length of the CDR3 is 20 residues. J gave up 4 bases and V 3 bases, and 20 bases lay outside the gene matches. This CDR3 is CARSSKPGLAGRQGVYEQYF. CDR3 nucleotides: TGTGCCAGAAGCTCGAAACCGGGACTAGCGGGTCGACAGGGGGTGTACGAGCAGTACTTC.

The chain's CDR3 is CASRSDQPATGYNEQFF. As DNA, the CDR3 is TGTGCCAGCAGGTCCGACCAACCAGCGACGGGGTACAATGAGCAGTTCTTC. The chain recombines TRBV28 with TRBJ2-1; D might be TRBD2 (5 bases). V was trimmed by 6 bases and J by 4 bases, leaving 22 bases between them. The CDR3 spans 17 residues. Germline V lookup: CDR1 MDHEN, CDR2 SYDVKM.

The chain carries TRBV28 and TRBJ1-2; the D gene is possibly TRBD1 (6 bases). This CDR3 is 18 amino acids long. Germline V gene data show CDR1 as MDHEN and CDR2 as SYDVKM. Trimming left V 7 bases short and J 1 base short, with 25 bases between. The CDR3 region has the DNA TGTGCCAGCACCGGGAAGAGCCACGGACAGCGACTTAACTATGGCTACACCTTC. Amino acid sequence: CASTGKSHGQRLNYGYTF.

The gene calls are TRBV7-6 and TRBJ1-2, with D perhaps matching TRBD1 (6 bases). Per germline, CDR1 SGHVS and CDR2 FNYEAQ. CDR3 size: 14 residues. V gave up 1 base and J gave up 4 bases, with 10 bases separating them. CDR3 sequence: CASSLVQGTYGYTF. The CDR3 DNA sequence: TGTGCCAGCAGCTTAGTCCAGGGGACCTATGGCTACACCTTC.

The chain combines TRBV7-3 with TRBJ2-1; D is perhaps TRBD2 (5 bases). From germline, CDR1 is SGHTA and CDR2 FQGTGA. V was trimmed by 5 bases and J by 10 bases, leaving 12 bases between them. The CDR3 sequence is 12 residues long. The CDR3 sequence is CASSTRGGEQFF. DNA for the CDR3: TGTGCCAGCAGCACACGTGGAGGAGAGCAGTTCTTC.

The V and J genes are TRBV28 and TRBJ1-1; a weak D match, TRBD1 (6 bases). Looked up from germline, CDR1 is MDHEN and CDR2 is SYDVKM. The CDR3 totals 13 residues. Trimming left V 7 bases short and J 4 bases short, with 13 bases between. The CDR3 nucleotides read TGTGCCAGCACTACAGGGTTAGGCACTGAAGCTTTCTTT. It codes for CASTTGLGTEAFF.